Listed below are T cell receptor beta chains from one sample, sequenced in a study of neurological immune-mediated disorders. TCRdb independently ran MiXCR on the 5' RACE reads; one entry per CDR3 protein. The data hold 70,000 to 75,000 distinct CDR3 sequences, with roughly 15% observed a single time. The source material was PBMCs. The receptors originated from a female donor with HTLV-1-associated myelopathy (HAM/TSP). Each CDR3 is given with its conserved first and last residue. Each record gives: V gene, J gene, CDR3 length, D gene, clone size, CDR3 DNA, CDR3 protein. A D gene is named only where the DNA matches it firmly. Part of the rows lack a size; the others show once, few, many or a class for expanded clones.

V: TRBV7-9; J: TRBJ2-4; length: 14; D: TRBD1; size: many; DNA: TGTGCCAGCAGCTTGGCGACAGGGGAAAACATTCAGTACTTC; CDR3: CASSLATGENIQYF
V: TRBV5-1; J: TRBJ2-2; length: 17; D: NA; size: many; DNA: TGCGCCAGCAGCTTCGCCCCGGACAGCAAAAACACCGGGGAGCTGTTTTTT; CDR3: CASSFAPDSKNTGELFF
V: TRBV12-3/TRBV12-4; J: TRBJ1-1; length: 13; D: NA; size: NA; DNA: TGTGCCAGCAGCCTTGGACGGAGCACTGAAGCTTTCTTT; CDR3: CASSLGRSTEAFF
V: TRBV5-1; J: TRBJ2-3; length: 15; D: NA; size: NA; DNA: TGCGCCAGCAGCTTGACGGGGTCAGGCGCAGATACGCAGTATTTT; CDR3: CASSLTGSGADTQYF
V: TRBV7-3; J: TRBJ2-1; length: 12; D: NA; size: NA; DNA: TGTGCCAGCAGCTCCTCATTCAATGAGCAGTTCTTC; CDR3: CASSSSFNEQFF
V: TRBV11-2; J: TRBJ2-1; length: 15; D: TRBD2; size: many; DNA: TGTGCCAGCCAGGATAGCGGGGGGTCCTACAATGAGCAGTTCTTC; CDR3: CASQDSGGSYNEQFF
V: TRBV6-5; J: TRBJ1-6; length: 13; D: NA; size: NA; DNA: TGTGCCAGCAGTTACTCGACAGGATCACCCCTCCACTTT; CDR3: CASSYSTGSPLHF
V: TRBV5-1; J: TRBJ2-2; length: 14; D: NA; size: many; DNA: TGCGCCAGCAGCTCCCGACTCGACACCGGGGAGCTGTTTTTT; CDR3: CASSSRLDTGELFF
V: TRBV28; J: TRBJ2-7; length: 15; D: NA; size: medium-sized; DNA: TGTGCCAGCGGTGCACTTTCACGGGGCCCCTACGAGCAGTACTTC; CDR3: CASGALSRGPYEQYF
V: TRBV5-1; J: TRBJ1-4; length: 14; D: TRBD1; size: many; DNA: TGCGCCAGCAGCCTCCGGACAGGGGTCGAAAAACTGTTTTTT; CDR3: CASSLRTGVEKLFF
V: TRBV20-1; J: TRBJ2-3; length: 14; D: NA; size: many; DNA: TGCAGTGCTAAACACAGGTCTAGCACAGATACGCAGTATTTT; CDR3: CSAKHRSSTDTQYF
V: TRBV5-1; J: TRBJ1-1; length: 14; D: TRBD1; size: many; DNA: TGCGCCAGCAGCTTGACAGGGGGGAACACTGAAGCTTTCTTT; CDR3: CASSLTGGNTEAFF
V: TRBV24-1; J: TRBJ2-1; length: 16; D: NA; size: many; DNA: TGTGCCACCAGTGATTTATCCCAAACCCATACAAGTGAGCAGTTCTTC; CDR3: CATSDLSQTHTSEQFF
V: TRBV5-1; J: TRBJ2-5; length: 14; D: NA; size: many; DNA: TGCGCCAGCAGCTTGGCCACAGGGCCAGAGACCCAGTACTTC; CDR3: CASSLATGPETQYF
V: TRBV7-2; J: TRBJ2-5; length: 21; D: NA; size: many; DNA: TGTGCCAGCAGCTTAGCGCTCACGTACACCGAGTGGGGGGCCAACCAAGAGACCCAGTACTTC; CDR3: CASSLALTYTEWGANQETQYF
V: TRBV5-1; J: TRBJ2-3; length: 16; D: TRBD2; size: NA; DNA: TGCGCCAGCAGCTTGTCCAGCGGGGGGGCGCAAGGTACGCAGTATTTT; CDR3: CASSLSSGGAQGTQYF
V: TRBV12-3/TRBV12-4; J: TRBJ1-2; length: 15; D: TRBD1; size: many; DNA: TGTGCCAGCAGCGGACAGGGAAATGGGTATGGTGGCTACACCTTC; CDR3: CASSGQGNGYGGYTF
V: TRBV5-1; J: TRBJ2-3; length: 16; D: NA; size: NA; DNA: TGCGCCAGCAGCATAACTTTAGCGGCCCTCGCAGATACGCAGTATTTT; CDR3: CASSITLAALADTQYF
V: TRBV5-1; J: TRBJ1-4; length: 14; D: NA; size: many; DNA: TGCGCCAGCAGCTTGGGAAGGGCGGGTGAAAAACTGTTTTTT; CDR3: CASSLGRAGEKLFF
V: TRBV24-1; J: TRBJ2-1; length: 15; D: TRBD1; size: NA; DNA: TGTGCCACCAGTGATCAGCGACAGGGGTACAATGAGCAGTTCTTC; CDR3: CATSDQRQGYNEQFF
V: TRBV24-1; J: TRBJ2-5; length: 13; D: NA; size: many; DNA: TGTGCCACCAGTGACGACAGTTTGGAGACCCAGTACTTC; CDR3: CATSDDSLETQYF
V: TRBV12-3/TRBV12-4; J: TRBJ2-7; length: 13; D: NA; size: many; DNA: TGTGCCAGCAGTTATGGGCAGAACTACGAGCAGTACTTC; CDR3: CASSYGQNYEQYF
V: TRBV12-3/TRBV12-4; J: TRBJ2-5; length: 16; D: TRBD1; size: many; DNA: TGTGCCAGCAGCGAAATGCCGGGACAGGGGAAGGAGACCCAGTACTTC; CDR3: CASSEMPGQGKETQYF
V: TRBV5-1; J: TRBJ2-1; length: 14; D: TRBD2; size: many; DNA: TGCGCCAGCAGCAGGAGTAGCGGGTACAATGAGCAGTTCTTC; CDR3: CASSRSSGYNEQFF
V: TRBV2; J: TRBJ2-1; length: 15; D: NA; size: many; DNA: TGTGCCAGCAGTGCAAGGCAGGGGAGGGGTAATGAGCAGTTCTTC; CDR3: CASSARQGRGNEQFF
V: TRBV20-1; J: TRBJ2-5; length: 13; D: NA; size: many; DNA: TGCAGTGCTAGGGTAGCTCCGGGGGAGACCCAGTACTTC; CDR3: CSARVAPGETQYF
V: TRBV7-9; J: TRBJ2-7; length: 13; D: NA; size: many; DNA: TGTGCTATCGTCCCGGACAGAGACTACGAGCAGTACTTC; CDR3: CAIVPDRDYEQYF
V: TRBV10-3; J: TRBJ2-3; length: 14; D: TRBD1; size: many; DNA: TGTGCCATCAGAGACAGGGGGCTCACAGATACGCAGTATTTT; CDR3: CAIRDRGLTDTQYF
V: TRBV24-1; J: TRBJ2-7; length: 14; D: TRBD2; size: many; DNA: TGTGCCACTAACAGACTAGCGAATGTCTACGAGCAGTACTTC; CDR3: CATNRLANVYEQYF
V: TRBV20-1; J: TRBJ2-1; length: 13; D: NA; size: many; DNA: TGCAGTGCTAGAGGACATCTCTACAATGAGCAGTTCTTC; CDR3: CSARGHLYNEQFF
V: TRBV7-8; J: TRBJ2-3; length: 15; D: TRBD2; size: many; DNA: TGTGCCAGCAGCTTGGGAGCGGGGGGGCTGGATACGCAGTATTTT; CDR3: CASSLGAGGLDTQYF
V: TRBV5-1; J: TRBJ2-3; length: 15; D: TRBD2; size: many; DNA: TGCGCCAGCAGCCTTACCGGGACTAGCCGAGATACGCAGTATTTT; CDR3: CASSLTGTSRDTQYF
V: TRBV7-9; J: TRBJ1-4; length: 15; D: NA; size: many; DNA: TGTGCCAGCAGCTTAGCAGGGGCGCGAGATGAAAAACTGTTTTTT; CDR3: CASSLAGARDEKLFF
V: TRBV5-1; J: TRBJ1-6; length: 15; D: TRBD1; size: many; DNA: TGCGCCAGCAGCCCTCGGGACAGTCGGAATTCACCCCTCCACTTT; CDR3: CASSPRDSRNSPLHF
V: TRBV18; J: TRBJ2-7; length: 16; D: TRBD2; size: many; DNA: TGTGCCAGCTCAGCCGTTCGGGACTACCGGATTGACGAGCAGTACTTC; CDR3: CASSAVRDYRIDEQYF
V: TRBV3-1; J: TRBJ1-2; length: 14; D: NA; size: NA; DNA: TGTGCCAGCAGCCAAGCAGGGCTCACGGGGGGCTACACCTTC; CDR3: CASSQAGLTGGYTF
V: TRBV5-1; J: TRBJ2-2; length: 13; D: NA; size: many; DNA: TGCGCCAGCAGCTACGAAAGCACCGGGGAGCTGTTTTTT; CDR3: CASSYESTGELFF
V: TRBV29-1; J: TRBJ1-2; length: 15; D: TRBD1; size: few; DNA: TGCAGCGTTGAAGGGTTGGGACAGAGCCTCTATGGCTACACCTTC; CDR3: CSVEGLGQSLYGYTF
V: TRBV6-5; J: TRBJ2-1; length: 13; D: NA; size: NA; DNA: TGTGCCAGCAGTCTGGAACCGTACAATGAGCAGTTCTTC; CDR3: CASSLEPYNEQFF
V: TRBV7-6; J: TRBJ2-1; length: 15; D: TRBD2; size: NA; DNA: TGTGCCAGCAGCTTAGGAGCGGGGGCCCCGAATGAGCAGTTCTTC; CDR3: CASSLGAGAPNEQFF
V: TRBV18; J: TRBJ2-5; length: 14; D: NA; size: NA; DNA: TGTGCCAGCTCACTTCGGGGTTTTGCGGAGACCCAGTACTTC; CDR3: CASSLRGFAETQYF